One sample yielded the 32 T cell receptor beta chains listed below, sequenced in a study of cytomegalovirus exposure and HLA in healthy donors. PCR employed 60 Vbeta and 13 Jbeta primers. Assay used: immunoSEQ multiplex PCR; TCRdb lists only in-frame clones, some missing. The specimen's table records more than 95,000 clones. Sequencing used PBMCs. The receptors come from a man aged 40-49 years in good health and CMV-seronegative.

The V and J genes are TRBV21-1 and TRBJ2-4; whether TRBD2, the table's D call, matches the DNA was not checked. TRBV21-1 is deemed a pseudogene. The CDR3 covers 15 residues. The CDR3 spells CASSKVTNRKNIQYF. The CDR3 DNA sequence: TGTGCCAGCAGCAAAGTGACTAACCGAAAAAACATTCAGTACTTC.

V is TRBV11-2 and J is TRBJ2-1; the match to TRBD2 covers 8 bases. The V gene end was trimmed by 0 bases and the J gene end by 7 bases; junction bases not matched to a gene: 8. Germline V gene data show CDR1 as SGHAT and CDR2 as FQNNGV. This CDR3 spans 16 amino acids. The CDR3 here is CASSLEVGRARNEQFF. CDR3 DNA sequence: TGTGCCAGCAGCTTAGAAGTCGGGAGGGCCCGGAATGAGCAGTTCTTC.

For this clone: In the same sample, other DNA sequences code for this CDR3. Here the CDR3 DNA reads TGTGCCAGCAGCTCAGGGCTTTCCTACAATGAGCAGTTCTTC. Its protein product is CASSSGLSYNEQFF. The chain couples TRBV7-9 to TRBJ2-1, with D maybe TRBD1 (5 bases). This CDR3 comprises 14 residues. Deletions cut 4 bases from V and 1 base from J, with 8 bases between. Per germline, CDR1 SEHNR and CDR2 FQNEAQ (reference sequence).

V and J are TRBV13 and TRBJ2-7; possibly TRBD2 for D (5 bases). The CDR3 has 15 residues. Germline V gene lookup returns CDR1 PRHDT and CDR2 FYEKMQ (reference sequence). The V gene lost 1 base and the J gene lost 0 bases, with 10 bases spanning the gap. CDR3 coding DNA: TGTGCCAGCAGCTTAGATCGGGGTTACTCCTACGAGCAGTACTTC. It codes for CASSLDRGYSYEQYF.

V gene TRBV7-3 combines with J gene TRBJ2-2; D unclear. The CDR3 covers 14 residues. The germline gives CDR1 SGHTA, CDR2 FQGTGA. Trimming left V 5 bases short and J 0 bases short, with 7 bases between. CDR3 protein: CASSTRSNTGELFF. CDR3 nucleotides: TGTGCCAGCAGCACGCGCTCGAACACCGGGGAGCTGTTTTTT. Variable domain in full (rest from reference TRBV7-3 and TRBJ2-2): GAGVSQTPSNKVTEKGKYVELRCDPISGHTALYWYRQSLGQGPEFLIYFQGTGAADDSGLPNDRFFAVRPEGSVSTLKIQRTERGDSAVYLCASSTRSNTGELFFGEGSRLTVL.

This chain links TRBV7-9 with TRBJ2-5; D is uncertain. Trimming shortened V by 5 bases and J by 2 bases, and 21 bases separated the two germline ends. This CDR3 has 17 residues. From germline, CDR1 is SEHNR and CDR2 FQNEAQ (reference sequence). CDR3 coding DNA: TGTGCCAGCAGCCAATTGGATCAGCGCGGCCCTCAAGAGACCCAGTACTTC. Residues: CASSQLDQRGPQETQYF.

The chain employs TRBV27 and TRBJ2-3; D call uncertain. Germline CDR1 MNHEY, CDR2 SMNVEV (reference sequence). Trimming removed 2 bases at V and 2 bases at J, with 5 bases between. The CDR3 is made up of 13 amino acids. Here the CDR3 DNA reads TGTGCCAGCAGTTTAAGCGACACAGATACGCAGTATTTT. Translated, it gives CASSLSDTDTQYF.

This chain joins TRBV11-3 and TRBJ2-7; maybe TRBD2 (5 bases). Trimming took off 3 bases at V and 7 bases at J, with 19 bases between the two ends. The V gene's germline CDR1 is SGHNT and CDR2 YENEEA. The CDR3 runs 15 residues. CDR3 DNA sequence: TGTGCCAGCAGCTTCCTTACCGGGGTTCTTGGGGAGCAGTACTTC. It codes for CASSFLTGVLGEQYF.

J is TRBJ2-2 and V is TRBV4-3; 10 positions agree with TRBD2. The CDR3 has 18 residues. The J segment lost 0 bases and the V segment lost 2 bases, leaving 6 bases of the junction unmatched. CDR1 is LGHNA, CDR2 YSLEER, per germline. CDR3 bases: TGCGCCAGCAGCCAACAACTAGCGGGAACCTCGAACACCGGGGAGCTGTTTTTT. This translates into CASSQQLAGTSNTGELFF.

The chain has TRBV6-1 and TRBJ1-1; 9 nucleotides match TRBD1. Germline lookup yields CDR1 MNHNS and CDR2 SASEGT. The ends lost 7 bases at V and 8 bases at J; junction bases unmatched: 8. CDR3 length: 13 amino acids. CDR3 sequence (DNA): TGTGCCAGCATACCCGAGGGACAGGGAGAAGCTTTCTTT. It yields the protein CASIPEGQGEAFF.

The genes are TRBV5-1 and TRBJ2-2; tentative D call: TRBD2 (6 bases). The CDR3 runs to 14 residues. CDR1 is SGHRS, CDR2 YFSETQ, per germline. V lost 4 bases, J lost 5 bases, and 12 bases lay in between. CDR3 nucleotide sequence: TGCGCCAGCAGCGCGGGAAGTGGGACCGGGGAGCTGTTTTTT. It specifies CASSAGSGTGELFF.

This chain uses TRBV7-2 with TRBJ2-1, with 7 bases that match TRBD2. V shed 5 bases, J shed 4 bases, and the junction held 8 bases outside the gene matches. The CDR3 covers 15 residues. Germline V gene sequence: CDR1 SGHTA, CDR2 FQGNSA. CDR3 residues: CASSLSAGAYNEQFF. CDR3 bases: TGTGCCAGCAGCCTGTCGGCGGGAGCTTACAATGAGCAGTTCTTC.

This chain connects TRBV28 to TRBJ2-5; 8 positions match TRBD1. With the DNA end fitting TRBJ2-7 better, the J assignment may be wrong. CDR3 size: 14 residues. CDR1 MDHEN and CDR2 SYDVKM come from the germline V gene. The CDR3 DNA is TGTGCCAGCAGCGAAACAGGGGGTAGTGGCGAGCAGTACTTC. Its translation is CASSETGGSGEQYF.

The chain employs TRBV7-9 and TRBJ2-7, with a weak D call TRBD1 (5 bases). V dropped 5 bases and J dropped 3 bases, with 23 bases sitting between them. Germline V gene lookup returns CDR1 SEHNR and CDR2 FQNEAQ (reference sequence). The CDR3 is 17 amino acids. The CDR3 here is CASSELSPQGIDYEQYF. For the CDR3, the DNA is TGTGCCAGCAGCGAATTGTCTCCCCAGGGTATCGACTACGAGCAGTACTTC.

CDR3 loop: CASSDPRVGNQPQHF. CDR3 bases: TGCGCCAGCAGTGATCCCAGGGTCGGAAATCAGCCCCAGCATTTT. The chain employs TRBV10-2 and TRBJ1-5; possibly TRBD1 for D (5 bases). The CDR3 covers 15 residues. Trimming took off 3 bases at V and 4 bases at J, with 13 bases between the two ends. CDR1 is WSHSY and CDR2 is SAAADI in the germline V gene.

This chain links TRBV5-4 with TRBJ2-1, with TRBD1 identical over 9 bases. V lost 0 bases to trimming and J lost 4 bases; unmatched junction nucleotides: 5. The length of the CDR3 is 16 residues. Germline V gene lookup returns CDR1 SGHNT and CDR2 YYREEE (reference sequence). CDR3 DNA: TGTGCCAGCAGCTTGGGATGGGACAGGGCTTACAATGAGCAGTTCTTC. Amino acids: CASSLGWDRAYNEQFF.

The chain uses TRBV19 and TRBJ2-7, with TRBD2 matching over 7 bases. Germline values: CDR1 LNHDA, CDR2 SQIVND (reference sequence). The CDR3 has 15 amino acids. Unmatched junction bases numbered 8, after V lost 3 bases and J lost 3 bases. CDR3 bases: TGTGCCAGTAGTATTTTGGCTAGCGGCAGCTACGAGCAGTACTTC. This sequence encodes CASSILASGSYEQYF.

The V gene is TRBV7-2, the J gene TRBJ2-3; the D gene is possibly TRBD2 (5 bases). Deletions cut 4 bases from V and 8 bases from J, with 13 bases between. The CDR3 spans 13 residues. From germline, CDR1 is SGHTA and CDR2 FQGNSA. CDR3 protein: CASSSPDSSTQYF. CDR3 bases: TGTGCCAGCAGCTCGCCGGACTCGTCTACGCAGTATTTT.

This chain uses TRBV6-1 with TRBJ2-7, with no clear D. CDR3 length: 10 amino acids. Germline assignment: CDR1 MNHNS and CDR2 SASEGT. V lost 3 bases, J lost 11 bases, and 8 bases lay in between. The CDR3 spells CASSDRVEYF. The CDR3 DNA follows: TGTGCCAGCAGTGACCGGGTGGAGTACTTC.

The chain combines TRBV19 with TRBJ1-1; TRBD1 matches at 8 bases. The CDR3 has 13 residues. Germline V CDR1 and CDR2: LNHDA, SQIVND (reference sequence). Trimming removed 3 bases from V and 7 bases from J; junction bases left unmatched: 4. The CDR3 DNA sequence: TGTGCCAGTAGTATTACAGGGGGTGGTGAAGCTTTCTTT. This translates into CASSITGGGEAFF.

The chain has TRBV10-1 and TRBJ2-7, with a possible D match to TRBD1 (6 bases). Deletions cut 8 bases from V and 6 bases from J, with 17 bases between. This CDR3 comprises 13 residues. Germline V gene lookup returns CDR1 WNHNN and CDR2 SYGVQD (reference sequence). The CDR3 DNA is TGCGCCAGCGCGGCACAGGGCCCCGGCGAGCAGTACTTC. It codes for CASAAQGPGEQYF.

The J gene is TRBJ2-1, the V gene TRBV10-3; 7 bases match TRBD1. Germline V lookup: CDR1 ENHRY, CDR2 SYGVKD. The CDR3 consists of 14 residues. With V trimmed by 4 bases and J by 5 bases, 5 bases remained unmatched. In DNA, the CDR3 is TGTGCCATCAGTGTCGACAGGGCCCACAATGAGCAGTTCTTC. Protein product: CAISVDRAHNEQFF.

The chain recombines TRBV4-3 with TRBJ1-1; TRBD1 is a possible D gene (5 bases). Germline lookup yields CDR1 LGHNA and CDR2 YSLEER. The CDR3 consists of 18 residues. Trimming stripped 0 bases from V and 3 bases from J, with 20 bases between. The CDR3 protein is CASSQDSGGVGGDTEAFF. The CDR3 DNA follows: TGCGCCAGCAGCCAAGATTCCGGGGGAGTCGGCGGGGACACTGAAGCTTTCTTT.

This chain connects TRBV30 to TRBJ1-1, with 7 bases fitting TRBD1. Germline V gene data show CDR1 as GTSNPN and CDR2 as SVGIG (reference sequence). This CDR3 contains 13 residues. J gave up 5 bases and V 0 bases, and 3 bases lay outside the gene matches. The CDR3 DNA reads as TGTGCCTGGAGTGTCCACAGGGGAACTGAAGCTTTCTTT. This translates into CAWSVHRGTEAFF. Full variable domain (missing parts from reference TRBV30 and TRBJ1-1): SQTIHQWPATLVQPVGSPLSLECTVEGTSNPNLYWYRQAAGRGLQLLFYSVGIGQISSEVPQNLSASRPQDRQFILSSKKLLLSDSGFYLCAWSVHRGTEAFFGQGTRLTVV.

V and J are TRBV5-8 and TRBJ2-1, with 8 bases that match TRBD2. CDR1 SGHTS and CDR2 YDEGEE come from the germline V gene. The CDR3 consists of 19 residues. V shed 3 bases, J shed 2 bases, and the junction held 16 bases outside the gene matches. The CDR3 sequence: CASSSGWASGPQPYNEQFF. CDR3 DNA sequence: TGTGCCAGCAGCTCCGGGTGGGCTAGCGGGCCCCAACCCTACAATGAGCAGTTCTTC.

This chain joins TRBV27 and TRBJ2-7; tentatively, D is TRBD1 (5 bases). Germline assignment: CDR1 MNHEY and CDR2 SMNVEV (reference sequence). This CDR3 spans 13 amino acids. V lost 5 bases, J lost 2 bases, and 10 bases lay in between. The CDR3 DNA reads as TGTGCCAGCAGTCGACAGACCACCTACGAGCAGTACTTC. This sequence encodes CASSRQTTYEQYF.

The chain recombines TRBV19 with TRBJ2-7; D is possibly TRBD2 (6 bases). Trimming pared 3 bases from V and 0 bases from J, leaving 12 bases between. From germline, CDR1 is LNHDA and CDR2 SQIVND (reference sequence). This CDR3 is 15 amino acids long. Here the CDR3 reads CASSITGESSYEQYF. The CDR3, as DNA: TGTGCCAGTAGTATTACGGGGGAAAGCTCCTACGAGCAGTACTTC.

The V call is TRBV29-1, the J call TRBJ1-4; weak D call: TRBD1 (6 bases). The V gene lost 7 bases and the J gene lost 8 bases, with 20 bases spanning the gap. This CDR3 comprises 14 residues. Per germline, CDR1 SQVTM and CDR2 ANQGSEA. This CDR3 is CSGHRGGGGEKLFF. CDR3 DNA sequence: TGCAGCGGCCATAGGGGAGGGGGAGGGGAAAAACTGTTTTTT.

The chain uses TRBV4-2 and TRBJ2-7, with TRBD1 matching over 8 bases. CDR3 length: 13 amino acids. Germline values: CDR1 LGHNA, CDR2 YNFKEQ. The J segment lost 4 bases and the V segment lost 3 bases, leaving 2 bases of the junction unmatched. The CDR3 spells CASSQDREYEQYF. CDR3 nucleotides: TGTGCCAGCAGCCAGGACAGGGAGTACGAGCAGTACTTC.

CDR3 DNA sequence: TGTGCCAGCAGTGCCATGACAGGGGGCATTGGCTACACCTTC. It encodes CASSAMTGGIGYTF. V gene TRBV27 combines with J gene TRBJ1-2; TRBD1 matches 10 bases. The length of the CDR3 is 14 residues. The J segment lost 7 bases and the V segment lost 5 bases, leaving 7 bases of the junction unmatched. Germline V gives CDR1 MNHEY, CDR2 SMNVEV (reference sequence).

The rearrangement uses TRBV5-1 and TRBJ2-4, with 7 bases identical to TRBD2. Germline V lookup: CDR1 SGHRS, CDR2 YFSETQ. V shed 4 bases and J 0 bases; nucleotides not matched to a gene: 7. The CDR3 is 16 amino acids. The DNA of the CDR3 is TGCGCCAGCAGCGAGAATCTAGCGGTAGCCAAAAACATTCAGTACTTC. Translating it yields CASSENLAVAKNIQYF.

CDR3 in amino acids: CASSWRGTEAFF. DNA of the CDR3: TGTGCCAGCAGCTGGCGAGGCACTGAAGCTTTCTTT. The V and J genes are TRBV6-6 and TRBJ1-1; no firm D call. Germline values: CDR1 MNHNY, CDR2 SVGAGI (reference sequence). The CDR3 is made up of 12 amino acids. V lost 6 bases, J lost 4 bases, and 9 bases lay in between.